The entry that follows covers one T cell receptor beta chain sequence. This sample was included in a study of control samples from healthy donors and cancer patients. Sequencing used immunoSEQ multiplex PCR; TCRdb keeps in-frame clones, though not all of them. The sample includes about 120,000 clones, 90% to 95% of them seen just once. The V end was cut by 5 bases, the J end by 1 base, with 17 bases between. The CDR3 spans 16 residues. Per germline, CDR1 LNHNV and CDR2 YYDKDF (reference sequence). The receptor's source is a young woman in good health. The V call is TRBV15, the J call TRBJ1-1; the D gene is possibly TRBD1 (6 bases). Specimen: blood. In DNA, the CDR3 is TGTGCCACCAGCCGCGGGGGCGCAGCGGGGAACACTGAAGCTTTCTTT. Its translation: CATSRGGAAGNTEAFF. Full variable domain (outside the CDR3, taken from reference TRBV15 and TRBJ1-1): DAMVIQNPRYQVTQFGKPVTLSCSQTLNHNVMYWYQQKSSQAPKLLFHYYDKDFNNEADTPDNFQSRRPNTSFCFLDIRSPGLGDTAMYLCATSRGGAAGNTEAFFGQGTRLTVV.